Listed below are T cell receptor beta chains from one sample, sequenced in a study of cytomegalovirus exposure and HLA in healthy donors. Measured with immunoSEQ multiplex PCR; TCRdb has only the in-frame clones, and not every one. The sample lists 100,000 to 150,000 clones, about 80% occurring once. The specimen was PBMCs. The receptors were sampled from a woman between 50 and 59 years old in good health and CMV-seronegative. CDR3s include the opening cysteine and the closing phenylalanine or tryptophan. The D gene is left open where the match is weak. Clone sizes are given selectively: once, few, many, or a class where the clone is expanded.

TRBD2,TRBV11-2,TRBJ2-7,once,TGTGCCAGCAGCCAAGAGGTAGCGGGAGCTTACTACGAGCAGTACTTC,CASSQEVAGAYYEQYF
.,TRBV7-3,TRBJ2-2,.,TGTGCCAGCAGCTTAACTAGCACCGGGGAGCTGTTTTTT,CASSLTSTGELFF
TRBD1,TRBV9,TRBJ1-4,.,TGTGCCAGCAGCGTCACAGGGGGCCGGGGGAATGAAAAACTGTTTTTT,CASSVTGGRGNEKLFF
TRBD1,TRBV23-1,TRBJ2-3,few,TGCGCCAGCAGTCACCCCGAAGGGGGCGCGGGCGGATCGACAGATACGCAGTATTTT,CASSHPEGGAGGSTDTQYF
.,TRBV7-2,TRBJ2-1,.,TGTGCCAGCAGCCTCAATGCTCCTAGGACCTACAATGAGCAGTTCTTC,CASSLNAPRTYNEQFF
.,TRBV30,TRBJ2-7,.,TGTGCCTGGAGTCCTCCCGGGGGAAACTCCTACGAGCAGTACTTC,CAWSPPGGNSYEQYF
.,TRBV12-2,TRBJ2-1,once,TGTGCAAGTCGCTTAGCCTGGGTAGGGGGTTTCTACAATGAGCAGTTCTTC,CASRLAWVGGFYNEQFF
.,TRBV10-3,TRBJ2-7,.,TGTGCCATCAGTGAGTCGATTGTTTCGAACGAGCAGTACTTC,CAISESIVSNEQYF
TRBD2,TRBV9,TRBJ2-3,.,TGTGCCAGCAGCGTATGGGGGGGAACAGATACGCAGTATTTT,CASSVWGGTDTQYF
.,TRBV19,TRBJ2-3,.,TGTGCCAGTAGTTTAGCATTCGGCGGAACAATCACAGATACGCAGTATTTT,CASSLAFGGTITDTQYF
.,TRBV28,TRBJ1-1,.,TGTGCCAGCAGGGTTACAGGGACCACGAAGAAAGCTTTCTTT,CASRVTGTTKKAFF
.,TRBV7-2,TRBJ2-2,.,TGTGCCAGCAGCTTAGCGTCGGGAAACACCGGGGAGCTGTTTTTT,CASSLASGNTGELFF
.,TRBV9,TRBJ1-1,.,TGTGCCAGCAGCCCCCGAACGGGTTATCTCGAAACTTTCTTT,CASSPRTGYLETFF
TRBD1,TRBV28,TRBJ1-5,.,TGTGCCAGCAGTCTCAGGGGGCTGGGGTTAGGGCAGCCCCAGCATTTT,CASSLRGLGLGQPQHF
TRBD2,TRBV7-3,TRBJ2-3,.,TGTGCCAGCAGCTATACAGCGGGAGGCCCCACAGATACGCAGTATTTT,CASSYTAGGPTDTQYF
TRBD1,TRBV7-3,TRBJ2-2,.,TGTGCCAGCAGCCAACAGGGGGCGCTGACCGGGGAGCTGTTTTTT,CASSQQGALTGELFF
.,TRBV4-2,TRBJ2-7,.,TGTGCCAGCAGCCAAACCGCTTTATCAGGGGACGAGCAGTACTTC,CASSQTALSGDEQYF
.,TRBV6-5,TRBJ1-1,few,TGTGCCAGCAGCGGATACAGGAAGAGTGAAGCTTTCTTT,CASSGYRKSEAFF
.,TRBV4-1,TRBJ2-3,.,TGCGCCAGCAGCCAAGTATTCCTACCCACAGATACGCAGTATTTT,CASSQVFLPTDTQYF
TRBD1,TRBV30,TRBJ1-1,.,TGTGCCTGGAGGATGCAACAGGGGAATGAAGCTTTCTTT,CAWRMQQGNEAFF
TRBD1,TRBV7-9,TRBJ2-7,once,TGTTCCAGCGGACAGGGAGCCTACGAGCAGTACTTC,CSSGQGAYEQYF
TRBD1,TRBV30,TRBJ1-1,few,TGTGCCTGGAGTAAGCGAAGACAGGGGAACGAAGCTTTCTTT,CAWSKRRQGNEAFF
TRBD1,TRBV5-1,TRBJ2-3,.,TGCGCCAGCAGCTGGGGACAGGGGGCAACAGATACGCAGTATTTT,CASSWGQGATDTQYF
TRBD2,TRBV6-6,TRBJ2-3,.,TGTGCCAGCAGTTACGGGGGGACTAGCGGGACTGGTTCCAGGTATTTT,CASSYGGTSGTGSRYF
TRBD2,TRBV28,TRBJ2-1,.,TGTGCCAGCAGTACTCTAGCGGGAGCCCACTACAATGAGCAGTTCTTC,CASSTLAGAHYNEQFF
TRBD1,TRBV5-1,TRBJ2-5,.,TGCGCCAGCAGCTTGGGGATCTCAGGGGGCAACCCAGAGACCCAGTACTTC,CASSLGISGGNPETQYF
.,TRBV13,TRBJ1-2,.,TGTGCCAGCAGCTTAGGGTTAAATTATGGCTACACCTTC,CASSLGLNYGYTF
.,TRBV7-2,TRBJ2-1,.,TGTGCCAGCAGCTTAGAGGTCCAGACAGGTCAGTTCTTC,CASSLEVQTGQFF
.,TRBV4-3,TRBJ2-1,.,TGCGCCAGCAGCCAAGGACCCCACTTTGAGGGCAATGAGCAGTTCTTC,CASSQGPHFEGNEQFF
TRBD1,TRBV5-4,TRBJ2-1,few,TGTGCCAGCAGCTTGGGGGACAGGGGGCGAGTAGCGGGAAATGAGCAGTTCTTC,CASSLGDRGRVAGNEQFF